The 8 T cell receptor beta chains presented below share a single source sample, sequenced in a study of cytotoxic CD8 clonotypes in ibrutinib-treated CLL. Libraries were prepared by immunoSEQ multiplex PCR; TCRdb keeps only in-frame clonotypes and omits some of them. The repertoire holds 25,000 to 35,000 clones, around 85% seen once, with over 6.5% in the top ten. The specimen was PBMCs, collected after 24 months of ibrutinib treatment. These receptor sequences come from a human donor with chronic lymphocytic leukemia.

This sequence joins TRBV18 and TRBJ2-4; 9 positions agree with TRBD2. CDR1 KGHSH and CDR2 LQKENI come from the germline V gene. Losses at the gene ends were 3 bases for V and 1 base for J; bases not matched to a gene: 16. The CDR3 sequence is 20 residues long. The CDR3 spells CASSPSPSGDGGTAKNIQYF. In DNA, the CDR3 is TGTGCCAGCTCACCCTCTCCTAGCGGGGATGGAGGTACGGCCAAAAACATTCAGTACTTC.

The chain carries TRBV13 and TRBJ1-2; D is perhaps TRBD1 (6 bases). The CDR3 contains 15 residues. In germline, CDR1 is PRHDT, CDR2 FYEKMQ (reference sequence). V lost 2 bases and J lost 4, with 14 bases in between. For the CDR3, the DNA is TGTGCCAGCAGCTTAAAGGGGGGACGACTCTATGGCTACACCTTC. It is translated as CASSLKGGRLYGYTF.

CDR3 region: CASSSVHRRARYEQYF. As DNA, the CDR3 is TGTGCCAGCAGTTCGGTCCATCGTAGGGCGCGGTACGAGCAGTACTTC. V gene TRBV5-6 combines with J gene TRBJ2-7; D gene ambiguous. CDR3 length: 16 amino acids. The germline V gene encodes CDR1 SGHDT and CDR2 YYEEEE. V was trimmed by 5 bases and J by 4 bases, leaving 22 bases between them.

The chain links TRBV4-1 to TRBJ2-3, with D uncertain. V shed 0 bases and J shed 9 bases, with 13 bases lying between them. The germline V gene has CDR1 MGHRA and CDR2 YSYEKL. The CDR3 sequence is 14 residues long. The CDR3 here is CASSQDPKIGTQYF. As DNA, the CDR3 is TGCGCCAGCAGCCAAGATCCAAAGATCGGCACGCAGTATTTT.

The chain employs TRBV21-1 and TRBJ2-4; TRBD2, the table's D call, lacks a check against the DNA. TRBV21-1 is a recognized pseudogene. CDR3 length: 17 residues. This chain's CDR3 is CASSKSRGLVPLNIQYF. CDR3 sequence (DNA): TGTGCCAGCAGCAAATCCCGCGGACTCGTACCGTTGAACATTCAGTACTTC.

This chain joins TRBV27 and TRBJ1-1; D gene uncertain. The V end lost 7 bases, the J end lost 0 bases, and 9 bases lay between the germline ends. CDR1 MNHEY and CDR2 SMNVEV come from the germline V gene (reference sequence). The CDR3 has 13 amino acids. The CDR3 loop is CASTEHLNTEAFF. The CDR3 DNA follows: TGTGCCAGCACCGAACACTTGAACACTGAAGCTTTCTTT.

The rearrangement uses TRBV6-5 and TRBJ1-1; 7 bases are a match to TRBD1. The J segment lost 1 base and the V segment lost 0 bases, leaving 2 bases of the junction unmatched. Germline V gene lookup returns CDR1 MNHEY and CDR2 SVGAGI. There are 15 residues in the CDR3. CDR3 sequence reads: CASSYSRDRNTEAFF. The DNA for the CDR3 is TGTGCCAGCAGTTACTCGAGGGACAGGAACACTGAAGCTTTCTTT.

The CDR3 region has the DNA TGTGCCAGCGCCTGGGACAGGGGCGACGAGCAGTACTTC. It codes for CASAWDRGDEQYF. This chain links TRBV2 with TRBJ2-7; TRBD1 agrees at 10 bases. The V and J ends lost 8 bases and 5 bases, in that order; junction bases with no gene match: 6. CDR1 is SNHLY and CDR2 is FYNNEI in the germline V gene. This CDR3 spans 13 amino acids.